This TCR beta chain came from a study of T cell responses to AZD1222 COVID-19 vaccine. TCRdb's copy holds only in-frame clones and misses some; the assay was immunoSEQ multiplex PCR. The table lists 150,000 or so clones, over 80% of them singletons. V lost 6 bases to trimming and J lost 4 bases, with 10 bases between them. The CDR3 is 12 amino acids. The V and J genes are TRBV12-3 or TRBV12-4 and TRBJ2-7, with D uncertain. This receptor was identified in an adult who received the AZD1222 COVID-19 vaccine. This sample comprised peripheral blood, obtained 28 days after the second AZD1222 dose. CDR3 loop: CASSLKGYEQYF. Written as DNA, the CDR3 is TGTGCCAGCAGCCTGAAGGGATACGAGCAGTACTTC.